The source of this T cell receptor (beta chain) is a study of blood T cells in healthy people across ages. Study-wide background: Every two T cells gave about one barcoded beta molecule via template switching. Study-level points and caveats: Estimated diversity across one million T cells was deemed an underestimate. PBMCs went unsorted, and a conclusive naive versus antigen-experienced comparison was therefore prevented. The recorded TCR beta diversity per million T cells decreased in a roughly linear manner with age.

The CDR3 spans 16 residues. The ends lost 1 base at V and 11 bases at J; junction bases unmatched: 14. Germline V gives CDR1 LGHNA, CDR2 YNFKEQ. Points on this clonotype: Antigen specificity is unknown.

Alongside a J-beta primer mix, a sample-barcoded 5' primer served in a second PCR lasting roughly 7 to 11 cycles. TCRdb analysed the 5' RACE reads with MiXCR anew, one entry per CDR3 protein. The data show about 1.5 million distinct CDR3 sequences, approximately 42% seen once. The material sequenced was blood. The source of this sequence is a young woman in good health. The chain recombines TRBV4-2 with TRBJ2-5; 9 bases agree with TRBD2. The CDR3 DNA is TGTGCCAGCAGCCAAGCCAGCGGGGGGCCGTCGAATGAGCAGTACTTC. Protein sequence: CASSQASGGPSNEQYF.